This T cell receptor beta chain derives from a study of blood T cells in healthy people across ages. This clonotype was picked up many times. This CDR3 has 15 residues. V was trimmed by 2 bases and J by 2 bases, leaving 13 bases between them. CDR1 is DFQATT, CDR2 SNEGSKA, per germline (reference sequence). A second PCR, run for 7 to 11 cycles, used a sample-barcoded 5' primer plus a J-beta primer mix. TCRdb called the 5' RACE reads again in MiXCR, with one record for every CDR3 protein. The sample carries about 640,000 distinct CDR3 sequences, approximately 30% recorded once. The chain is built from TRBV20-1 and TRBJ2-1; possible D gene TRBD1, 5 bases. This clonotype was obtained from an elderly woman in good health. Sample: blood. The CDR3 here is CSARKSGITYNEQFF. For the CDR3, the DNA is TGCAGTGCTAGAAAGTCAGGGATTACCTACAATGAGCAGTTCTTC.